This T cell receptor beta chain was profiled in a study of T cells in Graves' hyperthyroidism and ophthalmopathy. The CDR3 regions of TCR beta were amplified from RNA transcripts. A set of HTBI primers served as the primers for a first-round RT-PCR of the TCR CDR3. Via MiXCR, TCRdb re-called the multiplex PCR reads, giving one row per CDR3 protein. Here the sample spans 350,000 or so distinct CDR3 sequences, 15% to 20% being singletons. Trimming shortened V by 10 bases and J by 3 bases, and 22 bases separated the two germline ends. This CDR3 has 16 amino acids. CDR1 is MNHNS and CDR2 is SASEGT in the germline V gene. Ten or more counts support this clonotype.

This sequence originates from a woman between 35 and 50 years old with Graves' ophthalmopathy. Material for sequencing was blood. The V call is TRBV6-1, the J call TRBJ1-5, with D maybe TRBD1 (6 bases). The CDR3 region is CATKPSYNRVNQPQHF. CDR3 nucleotide sequence: TGTGCCACCAAACCAAGCTACAACAGGGTCAATCAGCCCCAGCATTTT.